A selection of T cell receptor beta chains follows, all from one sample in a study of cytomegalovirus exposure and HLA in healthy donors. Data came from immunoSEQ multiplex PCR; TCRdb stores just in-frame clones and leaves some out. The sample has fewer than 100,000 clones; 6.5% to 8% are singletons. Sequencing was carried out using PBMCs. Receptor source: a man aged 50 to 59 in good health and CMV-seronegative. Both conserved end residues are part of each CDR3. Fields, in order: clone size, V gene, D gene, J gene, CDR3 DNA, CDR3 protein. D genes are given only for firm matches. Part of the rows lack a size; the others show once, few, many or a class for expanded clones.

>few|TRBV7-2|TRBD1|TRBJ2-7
TGTGCCAGCAGCTTGCAACAGGGGGCAGGCTACGAGCAGTACTTC
CASSLQQGAGYEQYF
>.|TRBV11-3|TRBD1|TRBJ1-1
TGTGCCAGCAGCCCCGGAGGGGGCGGGAACACTGAAGCTTTCTTT
CASSPGGGGNTEAFF
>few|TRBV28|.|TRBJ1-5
TGTGCCAGCAGCCCGGACAGATTCAATCAGCCCCAGCATTTT
CASSPDRFNQPQHF
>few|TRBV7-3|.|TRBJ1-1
TGTGCCAGCAGCTTAGACAGAAACACTGAAGCTTTCTTT
CASSLDRNTEAFF
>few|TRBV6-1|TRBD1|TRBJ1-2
TGTGCCAGCAGGCCAGGGACAGGGGGCGTGAGTGGCTACACCTTC
CASRPGTGGVSGYTF
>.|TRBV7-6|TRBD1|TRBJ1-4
TGTGCCAGCAGCCCGGGACAGGGGACGTTCAATGAAAAACTGTTTTTT
CASSPGQGTFNEKLFF
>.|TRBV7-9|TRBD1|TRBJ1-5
TGTGCCAGCAGCTTAGGACAGGGAGGTCAGCCCCAGCATTTT
CASSLGQGGQPQHF
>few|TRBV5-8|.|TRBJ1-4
TGTGCCAGCAGCCCGAGGGTGGGTGAAACACTGTTTTTT
CASSPRVGETLFF
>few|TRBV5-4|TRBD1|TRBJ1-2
TGTGCCAGCAACCCCCTTGGGACAGGGGGCTTCCTGTCTGAGGGCTACACCTTC
CASNPLGTGGFLSEGYTF
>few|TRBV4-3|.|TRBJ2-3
TGCGCCAGCAGCCCGAGGAGGAGTGGCACAGATACGCAGTATTTT
CASSPRRSGTDTQYF
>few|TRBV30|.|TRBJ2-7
TGTGCCTGGAGTGTACCCCCTCCGGGATTCGACTACGAGCAGTACTTC
CAWSVPPPGFDYEQYF
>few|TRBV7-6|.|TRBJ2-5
TGTGCCAGCAGCTTAGAGCTGGGGCAGACCCAGTACTTC
CASSLELGQTQYF
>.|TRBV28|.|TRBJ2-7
TGTGCCAGCAGAACCGATCACCGGACAACCTACGAGCAGTACTTC
CASRTDHRTTYEQYF
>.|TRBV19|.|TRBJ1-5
TGTGCCAGTATTCCACTAGGGCCCCAGCATTTT
CASIPLGPQHF
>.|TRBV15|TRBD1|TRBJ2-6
TGTGCCACCAGCAAGGGACAGGGGAGCTCTGGGGCCAACGTCCTGACTTTC
CATSKGQGSSGANVLTF
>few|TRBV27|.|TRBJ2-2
TGTGCCAGCAGTTGGGGGGGGCTGAACACCGGGGAGCTGTTTTTT
CASSWGGLNTGELFF
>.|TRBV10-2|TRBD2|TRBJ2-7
TGCGCCAGCAGGCCTACTAGCGGGGGGCCGCACGAGCAGTACTTC
CASRPTSGGPHEQYF
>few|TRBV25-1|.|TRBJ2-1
TGTGCCAGCAGTGAATTGCGGGACGCTACAAATGAGCAGTTCTTC
CASSELRDATNEQFF
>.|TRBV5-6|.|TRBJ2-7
TGTGCCAGCAGCTTGGGGGTAGCGGCCTACGAGCAGTACTTC
CASSLGVAAYEQYF
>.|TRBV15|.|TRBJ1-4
TGTGCCACCAGCAGAGAAGAGACAGCCCTTAATGAAAAACTGTTTTTT
CATSREETALNEKLFF
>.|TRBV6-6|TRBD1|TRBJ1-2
TGTGCCAGCAGTACCGGACAGGCGGCTAACTATGGCTACACCTTC
CASSTGQAANYGYTF
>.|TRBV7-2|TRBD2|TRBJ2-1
TGTGCCAGCAGCTTTGGTAGCGGGGGATACAATGAGCAGTTCTTC
CASSFGSGGYNEQFF
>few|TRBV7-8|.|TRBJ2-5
TGTGCCAGCAGCTGGGGGAGGGGGAACCAAGAGACCCAGTACTTC
CASSWGRGNQETQYF
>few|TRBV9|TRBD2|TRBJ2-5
TGTGCCAGCAGCGTTTCTTGGGGGGGGTTCCAAGAGACCCAGTACTTC
CASSVSWGGFQETQYF
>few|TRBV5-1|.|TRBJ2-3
TGCGCCAGCAGCCGGGACTCCCCTCAAGATACGCAGTATTTT
CASSRDSPQDTQYF
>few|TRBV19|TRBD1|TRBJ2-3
TGTGCCAGTAGTATTGAGGACAGGACCACAGATACGCAGTATTTT
CASSIEDRTTDTQYF
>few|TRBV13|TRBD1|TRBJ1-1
TGTGCCAGCAGCCTGGGACAGGGGATTAGGGACACTGAAGCTTTCTTT
CASSLGQGIRDTEAFF
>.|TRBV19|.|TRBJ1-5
TGTGCCAGTAGTACTAGGACAGATAGCAATCAGCCCCAGCATTTT
CASSTRTDSNQPQHF
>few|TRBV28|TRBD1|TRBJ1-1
TGTGCCAGCAGGGCGGTGACAGGGCTGGCTTTCTTT
CASRAVTGLAFF
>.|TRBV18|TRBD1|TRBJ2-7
TGTGCCAGCTCACCAACCCAGGGGGACGAGCAGTACTTC
CASSPTQGDEQYF
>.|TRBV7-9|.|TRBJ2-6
TGTGCCAGCAGTATTCGGACGGGAAAAGTGAGGGCCAACGTCCTGACTTTC
CASSIRTGKVRANVLTF
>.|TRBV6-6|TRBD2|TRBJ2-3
TGTGCCAGTGGACTAGCGGGGGGGGCCACAGATACGCAGTATTTT
CASGLAGGATDTQYF
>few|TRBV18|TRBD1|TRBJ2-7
TGTGCCAGCTCACCAATACAGGGGTACGAGCAGTACTTC
CASSPIQGYEQYF
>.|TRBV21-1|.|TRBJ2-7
TGTGCCAGCAGCAAAGAGGAGTATCTAGATGGCTCTTACGAGCAGTACTTC
CASSKEEYLDGSYEQYF
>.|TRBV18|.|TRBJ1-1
TGTGCCAGCTCCACCCAGACACACACTGAAGCTTTCTTT
CASSTQTHTEAFF
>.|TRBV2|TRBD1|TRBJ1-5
TGTGCCAGCAGCGGGGACAGGGGGTATCAGCCCCAGCATTTT
CASSGDRGYQPQHF
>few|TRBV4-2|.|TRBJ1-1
TGTGCCAGCAGCCCAGCCGGGGGGTATGACACTGAAGCTTTCTTT
CASSPAGGYDTEAFF
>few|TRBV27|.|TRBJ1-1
TGTGCCAGCAGTTTATTCTCGGGGATGAACACTGAAGCTTTCTTT
CASSLFSGMNTEAFF
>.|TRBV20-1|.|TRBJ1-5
TGCAGTGAAACAGGCAATCAGCCCCAGCATTTT
CSETGNQPQHF
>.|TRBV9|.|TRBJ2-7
TGTGCCAGCAGCGTAGGGGGGGATTCCTACGAGCAGTACTTC
CASSVGGDSYEQYF
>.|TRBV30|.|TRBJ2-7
TGTGCCTGGAGAACATACTCCTACGAGCAGTACTTC
CAWRTYSYEQYF
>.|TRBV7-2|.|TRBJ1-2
TGTGCCAGCAGCTTATCAGGGGACTATGGCTACACCTTC
CASSLSGDYGYTF
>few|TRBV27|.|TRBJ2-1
TGTGCCAGCAGTTTTTTAGATGAGCAGTTCTTC
CASSFLDEQFF
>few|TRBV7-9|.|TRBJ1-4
TGTGCCGTCCCGAATGGCGAAAAACTGTTTTTT
CAVPNGEKLFF
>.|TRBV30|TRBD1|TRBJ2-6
TGTGCCTGGAGTGATTTAGATTTACGGGACAGGGGGACGGGGGCCAACGTCCTGACTTTC
CAWSDLDLRDRGTGANVLTF
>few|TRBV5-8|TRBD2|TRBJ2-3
TGTGCCAGCAGCCCGCGGGGACTAGCGGGAGGTGATACGCAGTATTTT
CASSPRGLAGGDTQYF
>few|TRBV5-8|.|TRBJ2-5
TGTGCCAGCAGCCGGACAGAAGAGACCCAGTACTTC
CASSRTEETQYF